This TCR beta chain originates from a study of T cells in women clearing cervical HPV infection (dated by TCRdb to 2017 to 2018). Background for the entire study: The cases were 20 to 25 women with histologically confirmed HPV16-related CIN3 or worse, and 2 of those women had invasive cancers. Controls were 25 women whose single incident HPV16 infection cleared within 12 months without precancer or cancer developing. Blood from cases was drawn at the visit where the lesion was first identified, while blood from controls was drawn once the infection was no longer detected. Among cases, blood sampling occurred a median of around 160 days after lesion detection, with an interquartile range of 90 to 200 days. HLA typing was available for only a few women, so HLA type could not be excluded as a confounder. This exploratory proof-of-principle case-control study, nested within the Guanacaste HPV Natural History Study in Costa Rica, compared TCR repertoires among women with different cervical HPV16 outcomes. Cases and controls were matched on year of sample collection and on age within five years. Cases had a median age of almost 35 years compared with 37 to 45 for controls, and baseline characteristics showed no significant differences between the groups. The parent cohort enrolled over 8,500 women aged 18 or older in Guanacaste, Costa Rica, in about 1993 to 1994 and followed the women for around 7 years. Quality controls consisted of five blinded duplicates per group, for a total of roughly 60 samples made up of approximately 50 participants and about 10 replicates.

Overall study outcomes, separate from this receptor: Cases were distinguished from controls with an estimated AUC of roughly 0.82 by random forest classifiers combining richness and V gene abundances. Because of the cross-sectional design, the study could not determine whether the associations came before infection or resulted from infection, and neither effector/memory subsets nor HPV-specific T cells were isolated. Because the number of T cells per sample was unknown, the richness differences could reflect varying T-cell content rather than repertoire biology. CIN3+ cases had significantly higher TCR repertoire richness than controls across sequencing depths, but evenness did not differ between the groups.

Concerning this clone itself: Its recognized antigen is unknown.

TCR beta CDR3 regions were amplified by multiplex PCR using the immunoSEQ assay from an average of about 1,200 ng genomic DNA per sample. Primer bias was corrected in the assay by using a complete synthetic TCR repertoire to establish an amplification baseline. The amplicons were sequenced using the Illumina platform. The published analysis was carried out like this. Sequences were error-corrected by clustering with frequency ratios and a modified nearest-neighbor algorithm and were then analyzed in the immunoSEQ Analyzer with IMGT gene definitions. At each rarefaction depth, TCR richness and evenness were averaged over 20 rarefaction repeats, and samples with fewer sequences than the depth were excluded. Wilcoxon rank sum tests with FDR correction were used to compare relative abundances of V, D and J genes between the groups. An intraclass correlation of roughly 96% for TCR richness and an average of about 77% across 65 or so gene segments were obtained from the blinded duplicates. TCRdb's version of the immuneACCESS table is confined to in-frame rearrangements and falls short of the full clone set. An unresolved V gene accounts for under half of the shortfall where checked; the remainder is of unknown origin. V and J calls and clone size follow that table, whereas D and trimming were derived from the DNA. The sample's table lists a count of roughly 14,000 clones. The ten largest clones add up to less than 25% of the sample.

Every participant had a single incident cervical HPV16 infection, and prevalent HPV16 infections were excluded. Cervical HPV DNA was detected with MY09/MY11 PCR, and genotyping was done by dot-blot hybridization. Roughly 15 mL of heparinized blood was centrifuged, after which the buffy coat was aliquoted, frozen at -30 degrees C, and then stored at -80 degrees C. Genomic DNA was extracted from buffy coat specimens using QIAGEN kits. This TCR derives from a woman aged 18 to 75 with a cervical HPV16 infection that either progressed to CIN3+ or cleared (not recorded which). The material sequenced was blood buffy coat.

CDR3 reads: CASSLTADNYNDYTF. The CDR3 DNA, read in part, is TGTGCCAGCAGCTTAACGGCGGATAACTACAATGAC. The chain links TRBV7-3 with TRBJ1-2, with the D gene uncertain. Read data end 3 residues before the CDR3 end; the end is taken from the germline J gene. The germline V gene encodes CDR1 SGHTA and CDR2 FQGTGA. The CDR3, from cysteine to phenylalanine, totals 15 residues. Shown are 36 bases from within the CDR3, in frame from base 1.